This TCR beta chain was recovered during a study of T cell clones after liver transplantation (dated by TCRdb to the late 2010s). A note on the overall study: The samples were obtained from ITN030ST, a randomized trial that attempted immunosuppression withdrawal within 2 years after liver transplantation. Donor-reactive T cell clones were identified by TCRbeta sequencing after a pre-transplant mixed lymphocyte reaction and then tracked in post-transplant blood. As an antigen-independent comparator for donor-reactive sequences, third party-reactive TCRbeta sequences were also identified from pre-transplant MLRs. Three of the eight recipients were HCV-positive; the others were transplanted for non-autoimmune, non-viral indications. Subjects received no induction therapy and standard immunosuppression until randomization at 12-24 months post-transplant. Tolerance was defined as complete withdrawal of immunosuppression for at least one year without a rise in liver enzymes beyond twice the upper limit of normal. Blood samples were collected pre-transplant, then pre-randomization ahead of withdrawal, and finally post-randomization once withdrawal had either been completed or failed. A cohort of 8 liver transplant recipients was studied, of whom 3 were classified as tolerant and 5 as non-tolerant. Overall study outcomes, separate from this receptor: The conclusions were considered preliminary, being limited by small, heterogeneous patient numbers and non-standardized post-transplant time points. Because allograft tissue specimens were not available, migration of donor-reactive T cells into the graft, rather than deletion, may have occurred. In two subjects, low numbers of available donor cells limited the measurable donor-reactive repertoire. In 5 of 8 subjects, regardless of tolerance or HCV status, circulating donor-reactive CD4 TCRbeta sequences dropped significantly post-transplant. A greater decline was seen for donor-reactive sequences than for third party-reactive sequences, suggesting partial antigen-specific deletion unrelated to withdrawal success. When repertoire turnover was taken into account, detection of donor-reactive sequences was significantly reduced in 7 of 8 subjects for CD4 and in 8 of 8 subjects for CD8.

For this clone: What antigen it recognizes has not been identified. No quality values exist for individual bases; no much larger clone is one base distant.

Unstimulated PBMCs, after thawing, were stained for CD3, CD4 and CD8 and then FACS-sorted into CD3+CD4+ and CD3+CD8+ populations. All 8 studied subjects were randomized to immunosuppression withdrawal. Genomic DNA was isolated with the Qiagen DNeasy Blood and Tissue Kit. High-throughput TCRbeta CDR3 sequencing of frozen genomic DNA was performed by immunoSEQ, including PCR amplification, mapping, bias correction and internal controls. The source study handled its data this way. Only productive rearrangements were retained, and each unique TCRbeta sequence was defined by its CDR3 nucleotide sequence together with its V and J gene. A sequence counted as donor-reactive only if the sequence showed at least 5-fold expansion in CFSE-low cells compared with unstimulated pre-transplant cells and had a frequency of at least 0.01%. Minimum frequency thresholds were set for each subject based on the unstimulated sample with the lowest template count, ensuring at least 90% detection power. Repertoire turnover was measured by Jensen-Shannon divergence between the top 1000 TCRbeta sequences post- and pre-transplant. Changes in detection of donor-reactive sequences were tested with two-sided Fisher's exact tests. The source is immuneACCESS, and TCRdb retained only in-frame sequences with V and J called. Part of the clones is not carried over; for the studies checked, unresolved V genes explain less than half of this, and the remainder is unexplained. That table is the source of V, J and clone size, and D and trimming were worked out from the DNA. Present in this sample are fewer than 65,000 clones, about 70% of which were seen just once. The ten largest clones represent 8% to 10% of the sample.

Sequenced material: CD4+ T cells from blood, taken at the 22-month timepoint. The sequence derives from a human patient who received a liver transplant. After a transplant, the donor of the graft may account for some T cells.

The encoded CDR3 is CASSLLSGANTGELFF. The nucleotide sequence reads as follows: TGTGCCAGCAGCTTACTATCGGGGGCCAACACCGGGGAGCTGTTTTTT. The V and J segments used are TRBV7-9 and TRBJ2-2; the D call is tentative, TRBD1 or TRBD2, as each matches 6 bases. Looking up the germline V gene (reference sequence) yields CDR1 SEHNR and CDR2 FQNEAQ. V gives up 2 bases and J gives up 2 bases, and the segment between their germline ends measures 12 bases. From the cysteine up to the phenylalanine, the CDR3 has a length of 16 residues. CDR3 DNA only is kept here, 48 bases in frame from base 1.